The subject of this entry is one T cell receptor (beta chain). The CDR3 has 19 amino acids. Germline V CDR1 and CDR2: LNHDA, SQIVND (reference sequence). Trimming took off 1 base at V and 1 base at J, with 20 bases between the two ends. This record comes from a study of PD-L1 blockade in urothelial cancer. The method was immunoSEQ multiplex PCR; TCRdb's version includes in-frame clones alone and lacks a portion of them. The sample shows approximately 50,000 clones, 70% to 90% of them seen only once. The time point: peripheral blood 6 weeks after treatment start. This receptor was obtained from a man between 60 and 75 years old with urothelial cancer. The source material was PBMCs, sampled around atezolizumab (anti-PD-L1) treatment. The V and J genes are TRBV19 and TRBJ2-1, with a possible D match to TRBD2 (7 bases). The CDR3 region is CASSIGPGGLAESYNEQFF. The CDR3 bases are TGTGCCAGTAGTATAGGCCCTGGGGGGCTAGCGGAGTCCTACAATGAGCAGTTCTTC.